This T cell receptor (beta chain) originates from a study of blood T cell repertoires in COVID-19. CDR3 length: 15 residues. Looked up from germline, CDR1 is KGHSY and CDR2 is FQNENV. J lost 2 bases, V lost 4 bases, and 5 bases had no gene match. In the source study's methods: Reference gene primers were amplified, and this amplification served to estimate nucleated cell counts. TCRdb keeps only in-frame clones here, not all; method: immunoSEQ multiplex PCR. Clonal size and the V and J genes are those of that table, whereas D and trimming came from the DNA. Counted here are 48,000 or so clones, 65% to 90% occurring once; the ten biggest clones make up 2.6%.

The specimen was peripheral blood. This sequence joins TRBV16 and TRBJ1-5, with 7 bases aligning to TRBD1. The sequence came from an elderly woman with COVID-19, enrolled during active disease. The CDR3 loop is CASSRAGGGNQPQHF. In nucleotides, the CDR3 is TGTGCCAGCAGCCGAGCAGGGGGAGGCAATCAGCCCCAGCATTTT.